This is a list of T cell receptor beta chains from one sample in a study of T cell repertoires in cytomegalovirus infection. TCRdb processed the reads anew with MiXCR; each CDR3 protein has one entry. Among 800,000 to 950,000 distinct CDR3 sequences listed, about 30% were seen once. Their antigens remain unidentified. Sequenced here: cultured CD8+ T cells from PBMCs, sampled from culture after CMV antigen stimulation. All receptors come from a human donor in good health (CMV status not recorded). Some clones in this sample may be carry-over from other donors' samples. CDR3s include the opening cysteine and the closing phenylalanine or tryptophan.

V | CDR3
TRBV19 | CASSTEGIVPNEAFF
TRBV4-3 | CASSHSGGPQETQYF
TRBV12-3/TRBV12-4 | CASSQGQSYNEQFF
TRBV7-9 | CASSPIDGSSYNEQFF
TRBV10-3 | CAITQGETRSGGELFF
TRBV4-3 | CASSQVGAGPERWNTGELFF
TRBV2 | CASSEWTGATDTQYF
TRBV4-1 | CASSQETSEDEQFF
TRBV6-2/TRBV6-3 | CASSFLGQVDGYTF
TRBV7-9 | CASSGAGAVYNEQFF
TRBV20-1 | CSAIKSSYNSPLHF
TRBV2 | CTSSEEGGGANVLTF
TRBV7-3 | CASSPLTGGFTDTQYF
TRBV27 | CASSLRGSVQPQHF
TRBV27 | CASSGGSPNQPQHF
TRBV4-1 | CASSQLFGQGANTGELFF
TRBV27 | CASSLLRGSLQETQYF
TRBV7-6 | CASSGNSGGAWTDTQYF
TRBV7-2 | CASSPLWDGPTDTQYF
TRBV6-2/TRBV6-3 | CASTFTGGIPFYNEQFF
TRBV7-9 | CASSSEVYGYTF
TRBV11-3 | CASSPRGALGRDFSGELFF
TRBV6-2/TRBV6-3 | CASSYPGQGRSNQPQHF
TRBV12-3/TRBV12-4 | CASSLAGSSTNEKLFF
TRBV12-3/TRBV12-4 | CASSPRRPETQYF
TRBV7-6 | CASNGLRGTATTNEKLFF
TRBV4-3 | CASSQDDPSVNTEAFF
TRBV19 | CASSILGQGNQPQHF
TRBV29-1 | CSVATISTDTQYF
TRBV5-1 | CASTLEGAGTEAFF
TRBV10-3 | CAIKVRVAGNSYEQYF
TRBV27 | CASALERQTYNEQFF
TRBV27 | CASSLEGGPGQHF
TRBV6-5 | CASSYSPGTSGVLNTDTQYF
TRBV6-1 | CASSALKRGTEYNEQFF
TRBV15 | CATRGANTGELFF
TRBV11-2 | CASSLETGATNEKLFF
TRBV7-7 | CASTGRNEQFF
TRBV6-2/TRBV6-3 | CASSWNYEQYF
TRBV6-8 | CASSQLGGRLDEQFF
TRBV7-8 | CASSLAGGGALEQFF
TRBV27 | CASSSGTSYFAGANVLTF
TRBV4-1 | CASSQGQGLPSTDTQYF
TRBV12-5 | CASGLTGNGYTF